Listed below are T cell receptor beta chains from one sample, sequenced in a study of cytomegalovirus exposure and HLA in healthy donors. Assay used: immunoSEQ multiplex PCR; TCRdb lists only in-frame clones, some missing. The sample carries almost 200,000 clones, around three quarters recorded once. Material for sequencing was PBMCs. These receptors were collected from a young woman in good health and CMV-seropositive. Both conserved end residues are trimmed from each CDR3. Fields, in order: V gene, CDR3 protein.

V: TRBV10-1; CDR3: ASSEPKQTLDQPQH
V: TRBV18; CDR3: ASSPPEGAGYYGYT
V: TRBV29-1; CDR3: SVDPGANTEAF
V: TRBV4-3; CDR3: ASRGQGAREQY
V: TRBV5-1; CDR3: ASSLDFSRGLETEAF
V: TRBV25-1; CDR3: ASSGRAAGNTIY
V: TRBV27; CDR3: ASSGTSGNFPIYEQY
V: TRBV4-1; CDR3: ASSQGTGKALNTEAF
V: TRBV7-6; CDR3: ASSLAGARYGYT
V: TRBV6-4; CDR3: ANYHTPNTGELF